The 26 T cell receptor beta chains below were found in one sample sequenced in a study of chemoradiotherapy in HPV16-positive cancers. Data came from immunoSEQ multiplex PCR; TCRdb stores just in-frame clones and leaves some out. In the table there are more than 6,000 clones, 70% to 90% of which are singletons. Here the sequenced sample was tumor tissue, taken from a patient who underwent chemoradiotherapy. The receptors stem from a human donor with HPV-associated anogenital cancer.

This clone was observed once. The chain uses TRBV7-2 and TRBJ2-3; D perhaps matches TRBD1 (6 bases). CDR3 length: 16 amino acids. Germline values: CDR1 SGHTA, CDR2 FQGNSA. Trimming removed 1 base at V and 5 bases at J, with 16 bases between. The CDR3, as DNA: TGTGCCAGCAGCTTAGAGGCCCCAGGGGCCCTAGATACGCAGTATTTT. This encodes CASSLEAPGALDTQYF.

This clone was detected only a few times. V is TRBV9 and J is TRBJ1-1; no clear D gene. The germline V gene has CDR1 SGDLS and CDR2 YYNGEE. The V end was cut by 0 bases, the J end by 5 bases, with 20 bases between. The CDR3 has 17 residues. In DNA form, the CDR3 reads TGTGCCAGCAGCGTAGTCATTCTTCCGGGGAGAGGGACTGAAGCTTTCTTT. Its translation is CASSVVILPGRGTEAFF.

Points on this clone: Distinct nucleotide sequences in the sample also encode this CDR3. The V and J genes are TRBV19 and TRBJ1-2, with D possibly matching TRBD1 (5 bases). Germline assignment: CDR1 LNHDA and CDR2 SQIVND (reference sequence). The CDR3 contains 14 residues. Trimming took 8 bases from V and 8 from J, leaving 21 bases between them. As DNA, the CDR3 is TGTGCCAGTCAACCTCGGGGCGACGGACGGGGCTACACCTTC. Translating it yields CASQPRGDGRGYTF.

This rearrangement joins TRBV6-6 to TRBJ1-1; TRBD1 aligns across 8 bases. The CDR3 sequence is 16 residues long. Germline assignment: CDR1 MNHNY and CDR2 SVGAGI (reference sequence). J lost 0 bases, V lost 5 bases, and 8 bases had no gene match. For the CDR3, the DNA is TGTGCCAGCAGTACCTGGACAGGGAGGATGAACACTGAAGCTTTCTTT. Translated: CASSTWTGRMNTEAFF.

The CDR3 is CASSHIGLAGGTDTQYF. The CDR3 nucleotides read TGCGCCAGCAGCCATATAGGGCTAGCGGGAGGGACAGATACGCAGTATTTT. This chain connects TRBV4-1 to TRBJ2-3, with 12 bases matching TRBD2. Germline CDR1 is MGHRA and CDR2 is YSYEKL. This CDR3 has 17 amino acids. With 3 bases clipped from V and 3 bases from J, the junction kept 7 bases outside the gene matches.

The chain recombines TRBV2 with TRBJ1-3; D perhaps matches TRBD1 (5 bases). Germline loops: CDR1 SNHLY, CDR2 FYNNEI. Trimming pared 6 bases from V and 0 bases from J, leaving 21 bases between. The CDR3 length is 18 residues. The CDR3 is CASSRLGSGSSSGNTIYF. CDR3 DNA: TGTGCCAGCAGCAGACTAGGTTCAGGGTCTTCCTCTGGAAACACCATATATTTT.

The chain recombines TRBV2 with TRBJ2-7, with 8 bases aligning to TRBD1. The J segment lost 6 bases and the V segment lost 7 bases, leaving 14 bases of the junction unmatched. Germline V gene sequence: CDR1 SNHLY, CDR2 FYNNEI. This CDR3 comprises 15 residues. The CDR3 region has the DNA TGTGCCAGCACCTTCCAGGGGGCAGGAGTGGGCGAGCAGTACTTC. Translation: CASTFQGAGVGEQYF.

This chain uses TRBV19 with TRBJ2-2, with 9 bases that match TRBD1. The CDR3 is 14 amino acids. The V and J ends lost 8 bases and 4 bases, in that order; junction bases with no gene match: 5. The germline gives CDR1 LNHDA, CDR2 SQIVND (reference sequence). CDR3 sequence reads: CASRQGETTGELFF. For the CDR3, the DNA is TGTGCCAGTCGACAGGGGGAGACCACCGGGGAGCTGTTTTTT.

The chain recombines TRBV5-6 with TRBJ2-3; 9 positions match TRBD1. V trimming: 0 bases; J trimming: 0 bases; junction bases outside the gene matches: 2. This CDR3 contains 16 residues. Per the germline V gene, CDR1 is SGHDT and CDR2 is YYEEEE. CDR3 in amino acids: CASSLDRGPSTDTQYF. CDR3 nucleotide sequence: TGTGCCAGCAGCTTGGACAGGGGGCCTAGCACAGATACGCAGTATTTT.

V is TRBV7-9 and J is TRBJ2-3, with 10 bases identical to TRBD2. CDR1 and CDR2 from the germline V gene are SEHNR and FQNEAQ (reference sequence). Unmatched junction bases numbered 7, after V lost 7 bases and J lost 6 bases. The CDR3 consists of 14 residues. CDR3: CASTVAGGWDTQYF. In DNA, the CDR3 is TGTGCCAGCACGGTAGCGGGGGGCTGGGATACGCAGTATTTT.

The chain links TRBV7-8 to TRBJ2-7; possibly TRBD1 for D (5 bases). Trimming took 1 base from V and 0 from J, leaving 10 bases between them. Germline V gene data show CDR1 as SGHVS and CDR2 as FQNEAQ. This CDR3 region has 15 residues. The CDR3: CASSLEGASSYEQYF. In nucleotides, the CDR3 is TGTGCCAGCAGCTTAGAAGGGGCTAGCTCCTACGAGCAGTACTTC.

The chain recombines TRBV6-1 with TRBJ2-7; D call uncertain. The germline V and J ends were trimmed by 4 bases and 3 bases, with 10 bases remaining between them. Germline V CDR1 and CDR2: MNHNS, SASEGT. CDR3 size: 13 residues. The CDR3 region is CASSAQQFYEQYV. In DNA form, the CDR3 reads TGTGCCAGCAGTGCCCAACAGTTCTACGAGCAGTACGTC.

This clone was seen just once. The chain couples TRBV28 to TRBJ1-2; possible D gene TRBD1, 6 bases. The V end was cut by 3 bases, the J end by 8 bases, with 19 bases between. The CDR3 runs to 15 residues. CDR1 and CDR2 (germline): MDHEN, SYDVKM. Here the CDR3 DNA reads TGTGCCAGCAGTTTTCTTTTGACAGGAAGGGGAGGCTACACCTTC. Residues: CASSFLLTGRGGYTF.

The chain links TRBV28 to TRBJ2-7; D possibly corresponds to TRBD1 (6 bases). V dropped 5 bases and J dropped 4 bases, with 15 bases sitting between them. This CDR3 is 14 amino acids long. Germline V lookup: CDR1 MDHEN, CDR2 SYDVKM. CDR3 bases: TGTGCCAGCAGTCCTCCGGGACACCCGTACGAGCAGTACGTC. Translated, it gives CASSPPGHPYEQYV.

V usage is TRBV9 and J usage is TRBJ2-2; TRBD1 might be the D (6 bases). Germline V lookup: CDR1 SGDLS, CDR2 YYNGEE. V lost 4 bases to trimming and J lost 5 bases, with 15 bases between them. CDR3 length equals 15 residues. The CDR3 DNA reads as TGTGCCAGCAGCCCAGACCCCAGGGGAACCGGGGAGCTGTTTTTT. Translated, it gives CASSPDPRGTGELFF.

The V and J genes are TRBV7-9 and TRBJ2-7; D perhaps matches TRBD1 (6 bases). CDR1 is SEHNR, CDR2 FQNEAQ, per germline (reference sequence). The germline V and J ends were trimmed by 5 bases and 5 bases, with 10 bases remaining between them. There are 12 residues in the CDR3. CDR3 DNA sequence: TGTGCCAGCAGCCACCAGGGGAACGAGCAGTACGTC. The encoded protein is CASSHQGNEQYV.

The rearrangement links TRBV27 to TRBJ1-5; no firm D call. The CDR3 is 17 residues long. From germline, CDR1 is MNHEY and CDR2 SMNVEV (reference sequence). Trimming pared 2 bases from V and 0 bases from J, leaving 14 bases between. CDR3 sequence (DNA): TGTGCCAGCAGTTTACCACAAGGGTGGTCTAGCAATCAGCCCCAGCATTTT. As protein: CASSLPQGWSSNQPQHF.

This chain connects TRBV5-4 to TRBJ2-3; the match to TRBD2 covers 8 bases. The CDR3 has 16 residues. Trimming at V came to 4 bases and at J to 5 bases, leaving 12 bases not matched to a gene. CDR1 and CDR2 from the germline V gene are SGHNT and YYREEE (reference sequence). The CDR3: CASSIYSRAGGDTQYF. The CDR3 DNA follows: TGTGCCAGCAGCATATATAGCCGGGCGGGGGGAGATACGCAGTATTTT.

Details on this clone: The junction does not match germline at one end; this may be a read error. The chain combines TRBV5-6 with TRBJ2-1; unclear D gene. This CDR3 region has 13 residues. CDR1 SGHDT and CDR2 YYEEEE come from the germline V gene. This chain's CDR3 is CASSLDLYSEQFF. The CDR3 DNA follows: TGTGCCAGCAGCTTGGACCTTTACAGTGAGCAGTTCTTC.

The table lists this clone with a few counts. The chain joins TRBV6-5 to TRBJ1-6; possibly TRBD1 for D (6 bases). V gave up 6 bases and J gave up 12 bases, with 12 bases separating them. This CDR3 spans 12 amino acids. Germline V lookup: CDR1 MNHEY, CDR2 SVGAGI. The CDR3 DNA follows: TGTGCCAGCAGCACGGGGGCAAAACCCCTCCACTTT. It codes for CASSTGAKPLHF.

The V call is TRBV2, the J call TRBJ2-1, with TRBD2 identical over 8 bases. Germline-derived CDR1 and CDR2 are SNHLY and FYNNEI. Unmatched junction bases numbered 11, after V lost 7 bases and J lost 9 bases. This CDR3 spans 14 amino acids. The CDR3 bases are TGTGCCAGCATATTGGGGCTAGCGGGCGGTGAGCAGTTCTTC. Protein sequence: CASILGLAGGEQFF.

The rearrangement joins TRBV5-1 to TRBJ2-1, with 14 bases lining up with TRBD2. The CDR3 runs to 16 residues. V dropped 0 bases and J dropped 6; count of bases not matched to a gene: 2. Looked up from germline, CDR1 is SGHRS and CDR2 is YFSETQ. In DNA, the CDR3 is TGCGCCAGCAGCTTGGTGACTAGCGGGAGGGGCAATGAGCAGTTCTTC. Amino acids: CASSLVTSGRGNEQFF.

The chain couples TRBV19 to TRBJ1-5, with 8 bases matching TRBD1. V dropped 5 bases and J dropped 5; count of bases not matched to a gene: 11. The CDR3 spans 16 residues. The germline CDR1 and CDR2 sequences are LNHDA and SQIVND (reference sequence). The CDR3 nucleotides are TGTGCCAGTAGTTTCTGGACAGGGAAAGTCGATCAGCCCCAGCATTTT. It encodes CASSFWTGKVDQPQHF.

The chain joins TRBV7-2 to TRBJ2-1; either TRBD1 or TRBD2 may supply D (6 bases each). With 3 bases removed from V and 3 bases from J, the gap between germline ends came to 12 bases. CDR1 and CDR2 (germline): SGHTA, FQGNSA. The CDR3 contains 15 residues. CDR3 in amino acids: CASSFLGGLYNEQFF. CDR3 DNA sequence: TGTGCCAGCAGCTTTTTGGGGGGCCTCTACAATGAGCAGTTCTTC.

The rearrangement links TRBV19 to TRBJ2-6; no definite D call. Germline V lookup: CDR1 LNHDA, CDR2 SQIVND (reference sequence). This CDR3 contains 15 residues. V shed 0 bases and J shed 1 base, with 4 bases lying between them. CDR3 coding DNA: TGTGCCAGTAGTATAGAGTTTTCTGGGGCCAACGTCCTGACTTTC. It yields the protein CASSIEFSGANVLTF.

The chain joins TRBV2 to TRBJ2-3, with D perhaps TRBD2 (7 bases). V lost 7 bases and J lost 9, with 14 bases in between. This CDR3 region has 12 residues. The germline V gene encodes CDR1 SNHLY and CDR2 FYNNEI. This CDR3 reads CASNPPGGTQYF. In DNA, the CDR3 is TGTGCCAGCAACCCACCGGGGGGCACGCAGTATTTT.